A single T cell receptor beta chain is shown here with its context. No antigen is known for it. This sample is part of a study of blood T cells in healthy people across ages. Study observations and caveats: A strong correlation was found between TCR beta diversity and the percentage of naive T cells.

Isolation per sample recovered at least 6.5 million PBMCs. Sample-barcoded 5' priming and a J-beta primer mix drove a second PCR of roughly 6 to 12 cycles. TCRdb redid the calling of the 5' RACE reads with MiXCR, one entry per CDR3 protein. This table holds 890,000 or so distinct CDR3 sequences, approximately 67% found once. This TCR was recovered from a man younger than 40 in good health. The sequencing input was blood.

CDR3 nucleotides: TGTGCCAGCAGTGAAGCGCACCCGGGACAGGGCCTCTATGGCTACACCTTC. It is translated as CASSEAHPGQGLYGYTF. The chain links TRBV2 to TRBJ1-2, with 9 bases identical to TRBD1. In germline, CDR1 is SNHLY, CDR2 FYNNEI. V was clipped by 0 bases and J by 4 bases; unmatched bases: 9. The CDR3 loop spans 17 amino acids.